This is a list of T cell receptor beta chains from one sample in a study of blood T cell repertoires in COVID-19. Assay: immunoSEQ multiplex PCR; the TCRdb copy retains only in-frame clones and omits some. The sample consists of about 55,000 clones, approximately 90% of them appearing once. Source material: peripheral blood. The receptors were gathered from a man older than 75 with acute or convalescent COVID-19. The CDR3 runs from the conserved cysteine through the conserved F or W. Fields, in order: clone size, J gene, V gene, D gene, CDR3 protein, CDR3 DNA. The D gene is left open where the match is weak. Rows may omit the clone size; those that give it use once, few, many or a size class.

>.|TRBJ2-3|TRBV4-2|.
CASSQRGRASTDTQYF
TGTGCCAGCAGCCAAAGAGGGCGTGCTAGCACAGATACGCAGTATTTT
>.|TRBJ2-1|TRBV6-4|.
CASSEEEGSYNEQFF
TGTGCCAGCAGTGAGGAGGAGGGGTCCTACAATGAGCAGTTCTTC
>.|TRBJ2-1|TRBV12-3/TRBV12-4|.
CASSLQLANEQFF
TGTGCCAGCAGTTTACAGTTAGCGAATGAGCAGTTCTTC
>few|TRBJ2-2|TRBV19|TRBD1
CASRAPGQGISGELFF
TGTGCCAGTAGGGCCCCGGGACAGGGAATCTCCGGGGAGCTGTTTTTT
>.|TRBJ2-5|TRBV7-2|TRBD1
CASSSGTGTAGQGTQYF
TGTGCCAGCAGCTCCGGGACAGGGACAGCGGGGCAGGGGACCCAGTACTTC
>.|TRBJ2-7|TRBV2|.
CASTAGSYEQYF
TGTGCCAGCACGGCAGGGTCCTACGAGCAGTACTTC
>once|TRBJ2-1|TRBV6-5|TRBD2
CASSPLAGGGNEQFF
TGTGCCAGCAGTCCACTAGCGGGGGGCGGGAATGAGCAGTTCTTC
>.|TRBJ1-2|TRBV6-2/TRBV6-3|.
CASSYALSPRYGYTF
TGTGCCAGCAGTTACGCGCTCTCTCCTAGGTATGGCTACACCTTC
>few|TRBJ2-7|TRBV6-2/TRBV6-3|TRBD1
CASSHPGQGLKYEQYF
TGTGCCAGCAGTCACCCTGGACAGGGTTTAAAGTACGAGCAGTACTTC
>.|TRBJ1-1|TRBV15|TRBD1
CATSPHGTAKMNTEAFF
TGTGCCACCAGCCCCCACGGGACAGCTAAAATGAACACTGAAGCTTTCTTT
>.|TRBJ2-1|TRBV5-1|TRBD2
CASSRTLAGGGNEQFF
TGCGCCAGCAGCCGGACTCTAGCGGGGGGAGGGAATGAGCAGTTCTTC
>.|TRBJ2-3|TRBV19|TRBD2
CASSPGLAGKDTQYF
TGTGCCAGTAGTCCGGGACTAGCGGGGAAAGATACGCAGTATTTT
>.|TRBJ1-1|TRBV7-8|.
CASSTDSHPATEAFF
TGTGCCAGCAGCACCGACAGTCACCCCGCAACTGAAGCTTTCTTT
>.|TRBJ2-3|TRBV6-5|TRBD1
CASSYDRVTDTQYF
TGTGCCAGCAGTTACGACAGGGTCACAGATACGCAGTATTTT
>.|TRBJ2-3|TRBV19|.
CASSRGYTDTQYF
TGTGCCAGCAGTCGGGGTTACACAGATACGCAGTATTTT